This TCR beta chain was obtained from a study of cytomegalovirus exposure and HLA in healthy donors. Overall study context: Researchers previously reported finding 117 million unique TCR beta sequences from around 200 million T cells.

The study's findings and limits: Association of 15,000 to 20,000 TCR beta sequences with HLA alleles was found at 0.05 false discovery rate in a later analysis. TCR beta chain V- and J-gene trimming was linked, in a later analysis, to a missense variant in DCLRE1C.

Germline V gene lookup returns CDR1 MGHRA and CDR2 YSYEKL. The V and J ends lost 0 bases and 7 bases, in that order; junction bases with no gene match: 7. The CDR3 totals 15 residues. Use of 60 Vbeta and 13 Jbeta primers characterized the PCR. This table comes from immunoSEQ multiplex PCR, and its TCRdb copy is limited to in-frame clones, with some not included. This sample has roughly 130,000 clones, with around three quarters found just once. On this clone: Its specificity is unknown.

Sequenced sample: PBMCs. V usage is TRBV4-1 and J usage is TRBJ2-3; TRBD2 agrees at 7 bases. The source of this sequence is a male donor in good health and CMV-seronegative. The chain's CDR3 is CASSQDWASGYTQYF. CDR3 DNA: TGCGCCAGCAGCCAAGATTGGGCTAGCGGATATACGCAGTATTTT.